One sample yielded the 11 T cell receptor beta chains listed below, sequenced in a study of shared clonotypes between healthy human individuals. Here immunoSEQ multiplex PCR was the method, and the copy in TCRdb shows in-frame clones only, minus some. The sample includes 2,500,000 or so clones, 80% to 95% seen only once; the top ten take 0.36%. The sample was naive CD4+ T cells from PBMCs. Indicated subset: CD45RA+ positively selected. All receptors come from a man between 18 and 35 years old in good health. Some clones in this sample may be carry-over from other donors' samples.

The genes are TRBV28 and TRBJ2-7; maybe TRBD1 (5 bases). With 6 bases removed from V and 1 base from J, the gap between germline ends came to 19 bases. CDR3 size: 16 residues. The germline V gene encodes CDR1 MDHEN and CDR2 SYDVKM. The CDR3 loop reads CASSLSPGLGSYEQYF. For the CDR3, the DNA is TGTGCCAGCAGCCTCAGCCCAGGGTTAGGTTCCTACGAGCAGTACTTC.

The J gene is TRBJ1-2, the V gene TRBV6-5; D might be TRBD1 (5 bases). The CDR3 length is 15 residues. Germline V lookup: CDR1 MNHEY, CDR2 SVGAGI. The germline V and J ends were trimmed by 0 bases and 4 bases, with 12 bases remaining between them. Here the CDR3 reads CASSYSGTGTYGYTF. CDR3 nucleotides: TGTGCCAGCAGTTACTCGGGGACTGGAACCTATGGCTACACCTTC.

The CDR3 loop reads CASSLGDTLNTEAFF. CDR3 DNA: TGCGCCAGCAGCTTGGGGGACACTTTGAACACTGAAGCTTTCTTT. This chain links TRBV5-1 with TRBJ1-1; possibly TRBD1 for D (6 bases). Germline CDR1 is SGHRS and CDR2 is YFSETQ. The CDR3 is 15 amino acids. Trimming took off 0 bases at V and 0 bases at J, with 9 bases between the two ends.

The chain carries TRBV4-2 and TRBJ2-3, with TRBD1 matching 7 bases. The CDR3 covers 16 residues. Germline V gives CDR1 LGHNA, CDR2 YNFKEQ. V shed 2 bases, J shed 4 bases, and the junction held 9 bases outside the gene matches. The CDR3 is CASSQKSTGMADTQYF. Here the CDR3 DNA reads TGTGCCAGCAGCCAAAAATCGACAGGGATGGCAGATACGCAGTATTTT.

This chain joins TRBV28 and TRBJ1-2; no clear D gene. Germline CDR1 MDHEN, CDR2 SYDVKM. V dropped 6 bases and J dropped 3 bases, with 8 bases sitting between them. The length of the CDR3 is 12 residues. CDR3 sequence (DNA): TGTGCCAGCAGCTCGCAGTACTATGGCTACACCTTC. It encodes CASSSQYYGYTF.

This clone was seen more than once but under ten times. CDR3 region: CASNPLMNTEAFF. The CDR3 DNA reads as TGTGCCAGCAATCCCCTCATGAACACTGAAGCTTTCTTT. V is TRBV6-1 and J is TRBJ1-1; D gene unclear. The germline gives CDR1 MNHNS, CDR2 SASEGT. Trimming pared 7 bases from V and 0 bases from J, leaving 9 bases between. The CDR3 totals 13 residues.

V usage is TRBV7-9 and J usage is TRBJ1-5; D possibly corresponds to TRBD1 (6 bases). V was pared by 0 bases and J by 7 bases, with 13 bases between. CDR1 SEHNR and CDR2 FQNEAQ come from the germline V gene (reference sequence). CDR3 size: 15 residues. As DNA, the CDR3 is TGTGCCAGCAGCTTAGCAGGGGGAAGGGGGCAGCCCCAGCATTTT. Its translation is CASSLAGGRGQPQHF.

Turning to this clone: At one boundary the junction diverges from the germline segment, which might be a read error. The chain is built from TRBV19 and TRBJ1-5, with 7 bases fitting TRBD1. Germline V gene sequence: CDR1 LNHDA, CDR2 SQIVND (reference sequence). CDR3 length equals 13 residues. The CDR3 reads CASSAQGNLPQHF. DNA of the CDR3: TGTGCCAGTAGTGCACAGGGGAATCTGCCCCAGCATTTT.

This clone was seen only once. V and J are TRBV28 and TRBJ1-4, with TRBD1 identical over 9 bases. The V gene's germline CDR1 is MDHEN and CDR2 SYDVKM. With 6 bases clipped from V and 7 bases from J, the junction kept 6 bases outside the gene matches. The CDR3 covers 14 residues. CDR3 nucleotides: TGTGCCAGCAGAACAGGGGGCGCATCTGAAAAACTGTTTTTT. It yields the protein CASRTGGASEKLFF. Drawing the rest from reference TRBV28 and TRBJ1-4, the complete variable domain is DVKVTQSSRYLVKRTGEKVFLECVQDMDHENMFWYRQDPGLGLRLIYFSYDVKMKEKGDIPEGYSVSREKKERFSLILESASTNQTSMYLCASRTGGASEKLFFGSGTQLSVL.

The chain carries TRBV28 and TRBJ1-2, with D hard to call. CDR3 size: 13 residues. Germline lookup yields CDR1 MDHEN and CDR2 SYDVKM. V was clipped by 5 bases and J by 4 bases, with 11 bases between them. The CDR3, as DNA: TGTGCCAGCAGTCCCTTGGCCGCCTATGGCTACACCTTC. Translated, it gives CASSPLAAYGYTF.

V usage is TRBV19 and J usage is TRBJ1-1; 9 bases map to TRBD1. Germline trimming cut 7 bases from V and 6 bases from J; bases unmatched to any gene: 12. CDR3 length: 15 amino acids. CDR1 and CDR2 from the germline V gene are LNHDA and SQIVND (reference sequence). CDR3 loop: CASIPQGAGRAEAFF. The CDR3 DNA reads TGTGCCAGTATACCACAGGGGGCGGGAAGAGCTGAAGCTTTCTTT.